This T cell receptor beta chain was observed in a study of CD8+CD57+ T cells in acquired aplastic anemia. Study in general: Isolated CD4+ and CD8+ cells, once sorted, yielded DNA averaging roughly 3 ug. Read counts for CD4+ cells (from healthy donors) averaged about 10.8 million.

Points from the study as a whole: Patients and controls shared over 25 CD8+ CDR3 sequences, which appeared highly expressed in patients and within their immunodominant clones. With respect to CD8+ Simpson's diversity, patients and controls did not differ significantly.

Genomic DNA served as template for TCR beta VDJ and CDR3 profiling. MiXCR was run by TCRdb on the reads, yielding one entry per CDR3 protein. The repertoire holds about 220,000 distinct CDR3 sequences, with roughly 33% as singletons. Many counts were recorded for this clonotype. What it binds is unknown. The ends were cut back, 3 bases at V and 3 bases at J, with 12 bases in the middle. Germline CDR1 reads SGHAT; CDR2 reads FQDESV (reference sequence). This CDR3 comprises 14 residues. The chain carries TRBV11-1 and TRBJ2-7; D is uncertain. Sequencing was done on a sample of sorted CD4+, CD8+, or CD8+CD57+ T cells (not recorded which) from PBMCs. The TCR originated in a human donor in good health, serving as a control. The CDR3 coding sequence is TGTGCCAGCAGCTTGGGCGGCACCTACTACGAGCAGTACTTC. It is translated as CASSLGGTYYEQYF.